The sequence of this TCR beta chain was determined in a study of cytomegalovirus exposure and HLA in healthy donors. Study-level results: Among CMV-associated TCR beta chains, most appeared HLA-restricted in a later analysis. Sequences of the TCR beta chain were said to predict the HLA-A and HLA-B alleles of most subjects accurately. Usually a TCR sequence was rare, but some public TCRs were found in many donors.

Primers: 60 Vbeta forward and 13 Jbeta reverse. Assay: immunoSEQ multiplex PCR; the TCRdb copy retains only in-frame clones and omits some. This table holds 95,000 to 100,000 clones, about 80% found once. The CDR3 consists of 15 residues. Germline CDR1 is SGHTA and CDR2 is FQGNSA. The V gene lost 1 base and the J gene lost 5 bases, with 11 bases spanning the gap. Concerning this clone: What it recognizes is unknown.

Sequenced: PBMCs. This TCR derives from a man aged 40-49 years in good health and CMV-seronegative. The V gene is TRBV7-2, the J gene TRBJ1-4; D remains unclear. CDR3 loop: CASSLGVTRNEKLFF. The CDR3 DNA is TGTGCCAGCAGCTTAGGGGTGACACGCAATGAAAAACTGTTTTTT.